A single sample gave rise to the 18 T cell receptor beta chains below, sequenced in a study of molecular identifiers for immune sequencing clone quantification. TCRdb reprocessed the PCR reads via MiXCR and lists one record per CDR3 protein. The data show fewer than 350,000 distinct CDR3 sequences, 20% to 25% seen once. Sequences were obtained from naive CD8+ T cells from blood, with Jurkat cell RNA spiked in. Subset given: FACS-sorted CD8+CD4-CCR7+CD45RA+ naive T cells. The source of these receptors is a human donor in good health. Some libraries in this study had Jurkat cell RNA spiked in.

This clonotype has ten or more counts. The chain combines TRBV6-5 with TRBJ1-1; no clear D gene. V lost 0 bases and J lost 2, with 10 bases in between. The CDR3 has 15 residues. Germline V gene sequence: CDR1 MNHEY, CDR2 SVGAGI. As DNA, the CDR3 is TGTGCCAGCAGTTACTCTGGCGGTAGAAACACTGAAGCTTTCTTT. This encodes CASSYSGGRNTEAFF.

Regarding this clonotype: A read error may explain this, as a much larger clone is one base away. The chain uses TRBV27 and TRBJ1-4; D call uncertain. CDR3 length equals 14 residues. Germline lookup yields CDR1 MNHEY and CDR2 SMNVEV (reference sequence). CDR3 loop: CASSQWDTSEKLFF. The CDR3 nucleotides are TGTGCCAGCAGTCAGTGGGATACTAGTGAAAAACTGTTTTTT.

This clonotype was observed at least ten times. The V call is TRBV4-3, the J call TRBJ2-2; weak D call: TRBD2 (6 bases). The CDR3 is made up of 14 amino acids. Germline CDR1 LGHNA, CDR2 YSLEER. Deletions cut 9 bases from V and 5 bases from J, with 16 bases between. DNA of the CDR3: TGCGCCAGTCGAACAGCGGCGGGGACCGGGGAGCTGTTTTTT. It encodes CASRTAAGTGELFF.

As regards this clonotype: A much larger clone differs from this one at a single base, so this may be a read error. This sequence joins TRBV29-1 and TRBJ2-5, with 7 positions matching TRBD2. The CDR3 totals 12 residues. Germline V CDR1 and CDR2: SQVTM, ANQGSEA. This CDR3 reads CGARGLEETQYF. The CDR3 DNA follows: TGCGGCGCTAGAGGACTAGAAGAGACCCAGTACTTC. The full variable domain, its missing parts supplied by reference TRBV29-1 and TRBJ2-5, is SAVISQKPSRDICQRGTSLTIQCQVDSQVTMMFWYRQQPGQSLTLIATANQGSEATYESGFVIDKFPISRPNLTFSTLTVSNMSPEDSSIYLCGARGLEETQYFGPGTRLLVL.

About this clonotype itself: A much more abundant neighbour one base away suggests this may be a read error. The V call is TRBV12-3 or TRBV12-4, the J call TRBJ1-1; 7 bases fit TRBD1. The J segment lost 6 bases and the V segment lost 6 bases, leaving 13 bases of the junction unmatched. The CDR3 has 15 residues. The CDR3 region is CASSAQGGPYPEAFF. The CDR3 DNA reads TGTGCCAGCAGCGCCCAGGGGGGTCCTTATCCTGAAGCTTTCTTT.

This clonotype was seen ten or more times. The chain links TRBV11-2 to TRBJ1-3; no definite D call. This CDR3 contains 14 residues. Per the germline V gene, CDR1 is SGHAT and CDR2 is FQNNGV. Trimming removed 7 bases at V and 0 bases at J, with 10 bases between. This chain's CDR3 is CASTRALSGNTIYF. The CDR3 nucleotides are TGTGCCAGCACCCGGGCCCTCTCTGGAAACACCATATATTTT.

Of note for this clonotype: A much larger clonotype is one base distant, so this may be a read error. The V call is TRBV28, the J call TRBJ2-7; D not resolved. Per the germline V gene, CDR1 is MDHEN and CDR2 is SYDVKM. This CDR3 has 14 residues. Trimming took 4 bases from V and 3 from J, leaving 13 bases between them. This chain's CDR3 is CASSSGRRGYEQYF. The CDR3 nucleotides are TGTGCCAGCAGTTCCGGACGGCGAGGCTACGAGCAGTACTTC.

Only a few counts were recorded for this clonotype. The J gene is TRBJ2-2, the V gene TRBV2, with 16 positions matching TRBD2. V shed 6 bases, J shed 9 bases, and the junction held 4 bases outside the gene matches. This CDR3 has 15 amino acids. Per germline, CDR1 SNHLY and CDR2 FYNNEI. The CDR3 DNA is TGTGCCAGCAGATCGGGACTAGCGGGAGGGAGGGAGCTGTTTTTT. Its translation: CASRSGLAGGRELFF. The full variable domain, rest sourced from reference TRBV2 and TRBJ2-2, is EPEVTQTPSHQVTQMGQEVILRCVPISNHLYFYWYRQILGQKVEFLVSFYNNEISEKSEIFDDQFSVERPDGSNFTLKIRSTKLEDSAMYFCASRSGLAGGRELFFGEGSRLTVL.

This clonotype has only one observation. This may stem from a read error, because a much larger clone lies one nucleotide away. The chain recombines TRBV20-1 with TRBJ1-3; no clear D. In germline, CDR1 is DFQATT, CDR2 SNEGSKA (reference sequence). The CDR3 spans 16 residues. The CDR3 here is CSARELRTSSGNAIYF. DNA for the CDR3: TGCAGTGCTAGGGAACTAAGAACCAGCTCTGGAAACGCCATATATTTT.

This clonotype was detected many times. The rearrangement joins TRBV24-1 to TRBJ2-1; the D call may be TRBD1 or TRBD2 (5 bases each). Germline CDR1 reads KGHDR; CDR2 reads SFDVKD. The CDR3 is 13 amino acids. V lost 6 bases and J 6 bases, leaving 11 bases between the germline ends. This CDR3 is CATSPGSRNEQFF. DNA of the CDR3: TGTGCCACCAGTCCAGGGAGTCGCAATGAGCAGTTCTTC.

This clonotype was seen ten or more times. J is TRBJ2-2 and V is TRBV7-9, with D possibly TRBD1 on 6 matching bases. Trimming stripped 1 base from V and 3 bases from J, with 12 bases between. Looked up from germline, CDR1 is SEHNR and CDR2 is FQNEAQ (reference sequence). The CDR3 is 16 amino acids. The CDR3 loop is CASSLEVAGDTGELFF. Here the CDR3 DNA reads TGTGCCAGCAGCTTAGAGGTCGCAGGGGACACCGGGGAGCTGTTTTTT.

In this sample, this clonotype turned up many times. V usage is TRBV5-8 and J usage is TRBJ1-1; D possibly corresponds to TRBD1 (5 bases). CDR1 is SGHTS and CDR2 is YDEGEE in the germline V gene. V was shortened by 1 base and J by 7 bases, with 17 bases between the two germline ends. The CDR3 runs 15 residues. CDR3 sequence: CASSLSFGGLLEAFF. The DNA for the CDR3 is TGTGCCAGCAGCTTGAGCTTTGGGGGTTTGCTTGAAGCTTTCTTT.

The table lists this clonotype with a few counts. The chain employs TRBV4-3 and TRBJ2-3; D is perhaps TRBD2 (5 bases). Per the germline V gene, CDR1 is LGHNA and CDR2 is YSLEER. Deletions cut 1 base from V and 2 bases from J, with 13 bases between. The CDR3 consists of 16 residues. CDR3 sequence: CASSQGMAGPTDTQYF. The CDR3 coding sequence is TGCGCCAGCAGCCAAGGGATGGCGGGCCCCACAGATACGCAGTATTTT.

A word on this clonotype: A much larger clone sits a single nucleotide away, making a read error possible. Given the absence of the conserved phenylalanine or tryptophan at the CDR3 end, a read error is likely. V usage is TRBV7-2 and J usage is TRBJ2-6; the D gene is possibly TRBD1 (5 bases). The CDR3 spans 16 residues. The germline V gene has CDR1 SGHTA and CDR2 FQGNSA. V lost 5 bases to trimming and J lost 1 base, with 12 bases between them. The DNA of the CDR3 is TGTGCCAGCAGCCCACACCCAGGGTCTGGGGCCAACGTCCTGACTCTC. Protein: CASSPHPGSGANVLTL.

To note about this clonotype: A read error is possible here, since a much larger clone lies one base away. The V and J genes are TRBV29-1 and TRBJ1-1, with D uncertain. V was clipped by 7 bases and J by 1 base, with 10 bases between them. The CDR3 is made up of 12 amino acids. Germline V gene lookup returns CDR1 SQVTM and CDR2 ANQGSEA. The CDR3 DNA sequence: TGCAGCGCTGTGTCGGGGAACACTGAAGCTTTCTTT. It is translated as CSAVSGNTEAFF. Full variable domain (remainder filled in from reference TRBV29-1 and TRBJ1-1): SAVISQKPSRDICQRGTSLTIQCQVDSQVTMMFWYRQQPGQSLTLIATANQGSEATYESGFVIDKFPISRPNLTFSTLTVSNMSPEDSSIYLCSAVSGNTEAFFGQGTRLTVV.

A note on this clonotype: A read error is possible here, since a much larger clone lies one base away. The V call is TRBV12-3 or TRBV12-4, the J call TRBJ2-3; 9 bases match TRBD2. This CDR3 spans 15 amino acids. The CDR3 sequence: CACSWEREEADTQYF. CDR3 DNA: TGTGCCTGCAGCTGGGAGCGGGAGGAGGCAGATACGCAGTATTTT.

This clonotype came up many times. V usage is TRBV30 and J usage is TRBJ2-3; 8 bases agree with TRBD2. CDR1 is GTSNPN, CDR2 SVGIG, per germline (reference sequence). The junction had 3 bases not matched to a gene; V was cut back by 1 base and J by 3 bases. The CDR3 sequence is 14 residues long. The CDR3 nucleotides are TGTGCCTGGAGTGGCAGACTAGCGACAGATACGCAGTATTTT. Translation gives CAWSGRLATDTQYF.

This clonotype was picked up many times. The rearrangement joins TRBV5-5 to TRBJ1-1, with D tentatively TRBD1 (5 bases). The CDR3 is 16 residues long. Trimming shortened V by 0 bases and J by 6 bases, and 18 bases separated the two germline ends. Per germline, CDR1 SGHKS and CDR2 YYEKEE (reference sequence). The CDR3 reads CASSLARVTGRAEAFF. Written as DNA, the CDR3 is TGTGCCAGCAGCTTGGCGCGGGTTACAGGTCGGGCTGAAGCTTTCTTT.